The clone carrying this TCR beta chain was detected many times. The source of the sample is a study of blood T cells in healthy people across ages. PBMCs numbering at least 7 million were isolated per sample. Together with a sample-barcoded 5' primer, a J-beta primer mix was included in a second PCR lasting about 7 to 11 cycles. Through a template-switch adaptor with 12 random nucleotides, each cDNA molecule received a tag. Via MiXCR, TCRdb re-called the 5' RACE reads, giving one row per CDR3 protein. Here the sample spans about 930,000 distinct CDR3 sequences, 29% being singletons. The V end was cut by 1 base, the J end by 5 bases, with 9 bases between. This CDR3 is 13 amino acids long. Germline CDR1 reads DFQATT; CDR2 reads SNEGSKA (reference sequence). The same specimen was also included in a second study, on T cells of mothers and their children. That paper notes: The entire RNA extract went into cDNA synthesis at 1.5 ug per 15 ul.

The gene calls are TRBV20-1 and TRBJ2-1; unclear D gene. This clonotype was sampled from a woman aged 40 to 50 in good health. Material for sequencing was blood. CDR3 DNA sequence: TGCAGTGCTAGAGTGGGCCATGACAATGAGCAGTTCTTC. This encodes CSARVGHDNEQFF.